The 8 T cell receptor beta chains given below trace back to one sample, sequenced in a study of T cells in women clearing cervical HPV infection. Sequenced by immunoSEQ multiplex PCR; TCRdb stores in-frame clones only, minus some. The repertoire table contains over 30,000 clones. The sequenced material came from blood buffy coat. These receptors originate from a woman aged 18 to 69 with a cervical HPV16 infection that either progressed to CIN3+ or cleared (not recorded which).

Notes on this clone: The read gets to within 3 residues of the CDR3 end, and the germline J gene fills in the rest. This sequence joins TRBV6-1 and TRBJ1-2, with D tentatively TRBD1 (6 bases). This CDR3 has 14 residues. Germline CDR1 reads MNHNS; CDR2 reads SASEGT. CDR3 residues: CASSENREISGYTF. The covered CDR3 bases are TGTGCCAGCAGTGAAAACAGGGAAATTAGCGGC.

Regarding this clone: The DNA ends 3 residues before the CDR3 does, and the rest of the CDR3 is filled in from the germline J gene. The chain links TRBV7-6 to TRBJ2-3; 7 positions match TRBD2. The CDR3 is 17 amino acids. CDR1 is SGHVS and CDR2 is FNYEAQ in the germline V gene. The junction had 13 bases not matched to a gene; V was cut back by 1 base and J by 6 bases. CDR3 DNA, as far as it was read: TGTGCCAGCAGCTTAGTGGCCGCGGGGGTACCGCGGGATACG. Translation gives CASSLVAAGVPRDT. The entire CDR3 protein reads CASSLVAAGVPRDTQYF.

About this clone itself: The missing CDR3 end, 3 residues past where the read stops, is filled in from the germline J gene. The rearrangement links TRBV14 to TRBJ2-7, with 7 bases fitting TRBD1. This CDR3 region has 15 residues. CDR1 is SGHDN, CDR2 FVKESK, per germline. The V gene end was trimmed by 0 bases and the J gene end by 3 bases; junction bases not matched to a gene: 5. CDR3 in amino acids: CASSQEGQNFYEQYF. CDR3 bases read: TGTGCCAGCAGCCAAGAGGGACAGAACTTCTACGAG.

In regard to this clone: The read stops 3 residues short of the end of the CDR3; the missing end is completed from the germline J gene. V and J are TRBV5-6 and TRBJ2-5; D uncertain. The CDR3 sequence is 11 residues long. Germline lookup yields CDR1 SGHDT and CDR2 YYEEEE. With 3 bases removed from V and 4 bases from J, the gap between germline ends came to 4 bases. The sequenced part of the CDR3 DNA is TGTGCCAGCAGCTCCAGAGAGACC. Translation gives CASSSRET. The CDR3 in its entirety is CASSSRETQYF.

CDR3 DNA, as far as it was read: TGTGCCAGCAGCGAACCGGGACAGGGACGAGGAAATGAG. It is translated as CASSEPGQGRGNE. The complete CDR3 reads CASSEPGQGRGNEQFF. The chain is built from TRBV6-1 and TRBJ2-1; 9 bases are shared with TRBD1. The observed sequence ends 3 residues before the CDR3 terminus, with the missing tail filled in from the germline J gene. V lost 6 bases, J lost 7 bases, and 13 bases stayed unmatched. The CDR3 totals 16 residues. CDR1 and CDR2 from the germline V gene are MNHNS and SASEGT.

About this clone itself: The read ends 3 residues before the CDR3 terminus; that terminus is restored from the germline J gene. V usage is TRBV6-1 and J usage is TRBJ1-5; the D gene is possibly TRBD1 (5 bases). Per the germline V gene, CDR1 is MNHNS and CDR2 is SASEGT. The ends were cut back, 4 bases at V and 0 bases at J, with 10 bases in the middle. This CDR3 contains 15 residues. CDR3 DNA, as far as it was read: TGTGCCAGCAGTGGAAGGGGACTTAGCAATCAGCCC. Its protein product is CASSGRGLSNQP. The entire CDR3 protein reads CASSGRGLSNQPQHF.

To note about this clone: The read falls 3 residues short of the CDR3 end, and the missing part is taken from the germline J gene. The rearrangement joins TRBV2 to TRBJ2-5, with D possibly TRBD2 on 5 matching bases. The V gene lost 3 bases and the J gene lost 0 bases, with 11 bases spanning the gap. CDR3 length: 15 residues. CDR1 is SNHLY and CDR2 is FYNNEI in the germline V gene. CDR3 loop: CASSDSGKYQETQYF. The CDR3 bases that were read are TGTGCCAGCAGTGACAGCGGAAAGTACCAAGAGACC.

Note on this clone: Read data end 3 residues before the CDR3 end; the end is taken from the germline J gene. The chain carries TRBV7-3 and TRBJ2-5, with a possible D match to TRBD2 (5 bases). The CDR3 spans 14 residues. Germline CDR1 SGHTA, CDR2 FQGTGA. Trimming left V 0 bases short and J 5 bases short, with 10 bases between. CDR3 loop: CASSLTGSGETQYF. CDR3 DNA, as far as it was read: TGTGCCAGCAGCTTAACAGGGTCGGGGGAGACC.